This T cell receptor (beta chain) comes out of a study of T cell changes during pregnancy in multiple sclerosis. Here immunoSEQ multiplex PCR was the method, and the copy in TCRdb shows in-frame clones only, minus some. Among tens of thousands of clones listed, roughly nine tenths were seen once. V was cut by 2 bases and J by 13 bases, with 15 bases left in between. The CDR3 totals 13 residues. Germline-derived CDR1 and CDR2 are KGHSH and LQKENI. The receptor comes from a female donor with multiple sclerosis, enrolled in a pregnancy study. The chain carries TRBV18 and TRBJ2-4; perhaps TRBD2 as D (5 bases). Sample: CD4+ T cells from peripheral blood mononuclear cells, taken before pregnancy. The CDR3 bases are TGTGCCAGCTCACCAGAAAGACTTTCGGGACAGTACTTC. Protein sequence: CASSPERLSGQYF.